The 2 T cell receptor beta chains given below trace back to one sample, sequenced in a study of CD8 T cells in ankylosing spondylitis. TCRdb called the 5' RACE reads again in MiXCR, with one record for every CDR3 protein. Of 270,000 or so distinct CDR3 sequences listed, 15% to 20% are singletons. Sequencing was performed on blood, either unsorted or a sorted T cell fraction (not recorded which). Receptors were obtained from a male donor with ankylosing spondylitis or in good health (not recorded which).

The gene calls are TRBV6-1 and TRBJ1-5; no firm D call. The germline V and J ends were trimmed by 4 bases and 2 bases, with 12 bases remaining between them. The germline CDR1 and CDR2 sequences are MNHNS and SASEGT. The CDR3 is 15 residues long. The CDR3 DNA follows: TGTGCCAGCAGTGGATCGAGTGGAGGCAATCAGCCCCAGCATTTT. This encodes CASSGSSGGNQPQHF.

This clonotype was recorded only once. This chain uses TRBV27 with TRBJ2-1; TRBD2 aligns across 9 bases. Looked up from germline, CDR1 is MNHEY and CDR2 is SMNVEV (reference sequence). The CDR3 has 19 amino acids. Trimming at V came to 7 bases and at J to 0 bases, leaving 16 bases not matched to a gene. The CDR3, as DNA: TGTGCCAGCACCTTTTTACAGACTAGCGGACCGAACTCCTACAATGAGCAGTTCTTC. Translation gives CASTFLQTSGPNSYNEQFF.